Detailed here is one T cell receptor (beta chain). What it binds is unknown. V was clipped by 5 bases and J by 7 bases; unmatched bases: 6. CDR3 size: 14 residues. Germline assignment: CDR1 SGHTA and CDR2 FQGNSA. Noted treatment: approximately 11-day PBMC culture with coronavirus spike peptide pools or control peptides (ViraFEST assay). Isolation of CD4+ T cells by negative selection took place after more than 9 days of culture. The source of the sample is a study of vaccination and CD4 T cells after COVID-19. Overall study: Participants were given two doses of BNT162b2 or mRNA-1273 vaccine. Findings and caveats of the study: Convalescent patients showed a median 86.3% of reactive clones that were seen only post-vaccination. Data came from relatively few convalescent patients and lacked early post-infection timepoints.

The study sequenced cultured CD4+ T cell DNA using the Oncomine TCR Beta short-read assay. TCRdb reprocessed the PCR reads via MiXCR and lists one record per CDR3 protein. The sample includes some 22,000 distinct CDR3 sequences, roughly three fifths seen only once; the top ten take about 3%. This TCR came from a human donor who had recovered from COVID-19. Input material: CD4+ T cells from blood, cultured in vitro. V gene TRBV7-2 combines with J gene TRBJ1-4, with 8 bases that match TRBD1. The CDR3 sequence is CASSPGGAGEKLFF. DNA of the CDR3: TGTGCCAGCAGCCCAGGGGGCGCGGGTGAAAAACTGTTTTTT.